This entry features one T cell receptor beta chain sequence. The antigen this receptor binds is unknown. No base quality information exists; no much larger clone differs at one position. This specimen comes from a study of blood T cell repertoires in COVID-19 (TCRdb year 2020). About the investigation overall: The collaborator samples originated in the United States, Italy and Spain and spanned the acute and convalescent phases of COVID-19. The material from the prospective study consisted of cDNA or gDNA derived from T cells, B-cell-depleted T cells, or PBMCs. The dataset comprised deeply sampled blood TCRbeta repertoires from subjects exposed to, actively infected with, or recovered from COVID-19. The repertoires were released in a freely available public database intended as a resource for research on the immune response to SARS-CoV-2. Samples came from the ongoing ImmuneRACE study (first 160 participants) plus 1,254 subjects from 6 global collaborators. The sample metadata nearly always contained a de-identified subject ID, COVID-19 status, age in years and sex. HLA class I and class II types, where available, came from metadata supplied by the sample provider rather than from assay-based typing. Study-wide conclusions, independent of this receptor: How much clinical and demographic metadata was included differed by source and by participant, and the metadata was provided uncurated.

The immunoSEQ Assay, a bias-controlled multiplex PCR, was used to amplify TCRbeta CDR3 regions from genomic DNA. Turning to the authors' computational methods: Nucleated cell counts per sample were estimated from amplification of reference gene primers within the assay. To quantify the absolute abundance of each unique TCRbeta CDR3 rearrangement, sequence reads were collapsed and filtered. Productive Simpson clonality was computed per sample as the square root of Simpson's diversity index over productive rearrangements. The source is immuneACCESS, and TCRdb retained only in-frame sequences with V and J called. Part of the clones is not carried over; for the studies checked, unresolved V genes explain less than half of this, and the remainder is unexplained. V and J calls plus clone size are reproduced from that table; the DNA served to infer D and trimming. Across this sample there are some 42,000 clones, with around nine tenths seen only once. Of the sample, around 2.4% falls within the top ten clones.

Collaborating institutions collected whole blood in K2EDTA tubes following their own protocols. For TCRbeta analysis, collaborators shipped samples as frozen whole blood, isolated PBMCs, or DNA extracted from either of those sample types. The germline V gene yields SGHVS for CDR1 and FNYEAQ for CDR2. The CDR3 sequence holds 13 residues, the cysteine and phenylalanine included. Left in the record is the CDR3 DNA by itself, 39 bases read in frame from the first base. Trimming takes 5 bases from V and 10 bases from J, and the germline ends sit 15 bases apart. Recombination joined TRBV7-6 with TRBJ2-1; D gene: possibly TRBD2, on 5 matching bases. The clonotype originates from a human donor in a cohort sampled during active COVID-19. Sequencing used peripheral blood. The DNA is TGTGCCAGCAGCCTTAGCGAGTCGGGGGAGCAGTTCTTC. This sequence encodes CASSLSESGEQFF.